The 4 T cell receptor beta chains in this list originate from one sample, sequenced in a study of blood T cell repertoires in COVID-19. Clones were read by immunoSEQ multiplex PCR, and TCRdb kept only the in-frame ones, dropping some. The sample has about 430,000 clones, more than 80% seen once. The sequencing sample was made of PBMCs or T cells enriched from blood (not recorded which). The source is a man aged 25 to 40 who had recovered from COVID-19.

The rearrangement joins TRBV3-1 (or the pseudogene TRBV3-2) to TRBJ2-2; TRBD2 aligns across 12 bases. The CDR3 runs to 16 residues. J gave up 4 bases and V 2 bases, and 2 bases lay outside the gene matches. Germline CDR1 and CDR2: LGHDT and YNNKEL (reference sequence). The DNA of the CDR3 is TGTGCCAGCAGCCAACTAGCGGGAGGGCCCACCGGGGAGCTGTTTTTT. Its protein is CASSQLAGGPTGELFF.

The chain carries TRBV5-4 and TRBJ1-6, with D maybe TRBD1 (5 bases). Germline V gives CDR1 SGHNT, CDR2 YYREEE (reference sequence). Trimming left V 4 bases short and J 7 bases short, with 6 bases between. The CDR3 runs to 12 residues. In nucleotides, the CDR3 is TGTGCCAGCAGCGGGGGGAATTCACCCCTCCACTTT. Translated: CASSGGNSPLHF.

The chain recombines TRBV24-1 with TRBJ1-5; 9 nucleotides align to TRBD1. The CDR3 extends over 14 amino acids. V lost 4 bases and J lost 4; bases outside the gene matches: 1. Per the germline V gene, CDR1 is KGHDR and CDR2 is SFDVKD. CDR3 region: CATSEGQGNQPQHF. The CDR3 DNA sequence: TGTGCCACCAGTGAGGGACAGGGTAATCAGCCCCAGCATTTT.

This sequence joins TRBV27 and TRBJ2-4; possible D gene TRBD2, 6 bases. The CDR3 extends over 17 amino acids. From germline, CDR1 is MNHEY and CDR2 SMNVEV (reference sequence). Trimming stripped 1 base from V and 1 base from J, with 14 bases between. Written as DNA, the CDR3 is TGTGCCAGCAGTTTATTCCCGGGAGTGGCCGCCAAAAACATTCAGTACTTC. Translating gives CASSLFPGVAAKNIQYF.